This TCR beta chain originates from a study of long-term antiretroviral therapy in people with HIV. Findings of the study overall: There were no data on ART adherence, viral resistance or therapy changes, a gap that limits inferences about post-ART repertoire changes. Clones with expansion before ART led the repertoire at all time points.

Version v3.0 of the immunoSEQ assay was performed at survey level. The method was immunoSEQ multiplex PCR; TCRdb's version includes in-frame clones alone and lacks a portion of them. The table lists around 28,000 clones, 80% to 85% of them singletons. As concerns this clone: Antigen unknown.

The CDR3 covers 13 residues. The V and J ends lost 3 bases and 3 bases respectively, with 9 bases between them. In germline, CDR1 is MNHEY, CDR2 SVGAGI. The sequence derives from a man younger than 45 with HIV. The V and J genes are TRBV6-5 and TRBJ2-7; D uncertain. Sample: unsorted PBMCs, taken roughly 2.7 years after starting antiretroviral therapy. The chain's CDR3 is CASSYPESYEQYF. CDR3 nucleotide sequence: TGTGCCAGCAGTTATCCAGAGAGCTACGAGCAGTACTTC.